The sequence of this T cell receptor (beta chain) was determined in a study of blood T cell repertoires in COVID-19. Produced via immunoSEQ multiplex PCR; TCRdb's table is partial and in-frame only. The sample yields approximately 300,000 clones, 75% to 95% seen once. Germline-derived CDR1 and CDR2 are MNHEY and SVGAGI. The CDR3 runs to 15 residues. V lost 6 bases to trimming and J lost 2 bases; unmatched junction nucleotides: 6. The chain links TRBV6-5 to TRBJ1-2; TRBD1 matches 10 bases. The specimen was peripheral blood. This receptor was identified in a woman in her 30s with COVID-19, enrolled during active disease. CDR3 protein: CASSPRDRGNYGYTF. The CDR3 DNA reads TGTGCCAGCAGCCCCCGGGACAGGGGAAACTATGGCTACACCTTC.